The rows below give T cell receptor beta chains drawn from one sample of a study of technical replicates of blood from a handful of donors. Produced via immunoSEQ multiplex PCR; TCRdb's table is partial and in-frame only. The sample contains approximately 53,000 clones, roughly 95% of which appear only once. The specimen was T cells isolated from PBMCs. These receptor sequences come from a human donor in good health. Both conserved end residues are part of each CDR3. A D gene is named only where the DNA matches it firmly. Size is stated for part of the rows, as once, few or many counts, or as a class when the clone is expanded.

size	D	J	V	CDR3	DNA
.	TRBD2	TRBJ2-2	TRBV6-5	CASTLAGMGGELFF	TGTGCCAGCACTCTAGCGGGAATGGGCGGGGAGCTGTTTTTT
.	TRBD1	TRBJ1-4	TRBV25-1	CASSTDRGRTNEKLFF	TGTGCCAGCAGTACGGACAGGGGGCGAACTAATGAAAAACTGTTTTTT
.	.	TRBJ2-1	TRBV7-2	CASSFSLREWFEQFF	TGTGCCAGCAGCTTTTCGTTGCGGGAATGGTTTGAGCAGTTCTTC
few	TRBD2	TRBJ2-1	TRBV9	CASSVGRTSGRGDSSYNEQFF	TGTGCCAGCAGCGTAGGGAGGACTAGCGGGAGAGGGGATAGCTCCTACAATGAGCAGTTCTTC
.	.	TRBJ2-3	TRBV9	CASSLGGSTDTQYF	TGTGCCAGCAGCCTTGGAGGATCTACAGATACGCAGTATTTT
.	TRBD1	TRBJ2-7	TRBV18	CASSPGTGAYEQYF	TGTGCCAGCTCACCGGGGACAGGGGCCTACGAGCAGTACTTC
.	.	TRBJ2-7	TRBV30	CAWSGRHYEQYF	TGTGCCTGGAGTGGTAGACACTACGAGCAGTACTTC
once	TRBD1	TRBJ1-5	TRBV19	CASSSTGTGGRQPQHF	TGTGCCAGTAGTTCAACTGGTACAGGGGGCCGTCAGCCCCAGCATTTT
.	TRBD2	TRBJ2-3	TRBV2	CASSEIAGGLTDTQYF	TGTGCCAGCAGTGAAATAGCGGGAGGGCTCACAGATACGCAGTATTTT
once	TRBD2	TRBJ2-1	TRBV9	CASSTTSGRAVEQFF	TGTGCCAGCAGCACGACTAGCGGGAGGGCCGTTGAGCAGTTCTTC
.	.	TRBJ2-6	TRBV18	CASSPPTGSGANVLTF	TGTGCCAGCTCACCACCGACTGGCTCTGGGGCCAACGTCCTGACTTTC
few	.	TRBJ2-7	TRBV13	CASSLGPVTYEQYF	TGTGCCAGCAGCTTAGGCCCGGTAACCTACGAGCAGTACTTC
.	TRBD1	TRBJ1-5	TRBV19	CASSMGQGGQPQHF	TGTGCCAGTAGTATGGGACAGGGCGGTCAGCCCCAGCATTTT
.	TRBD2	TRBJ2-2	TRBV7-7	CASSESGATAELFF	TGTGCCAGCAGCGAGAGCGGGGCTACCGCGGAGCTGTTTTTT
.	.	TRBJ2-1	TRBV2	CASPTGISYNEQFF	TGTGCCAGCCCCACAGGGATCTCCTACAATGAGCAGTTCTTC
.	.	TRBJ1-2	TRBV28	CASSLQAPNYGYTF	TGTGCCAGCAGTTTACAGGCCCCTAACTATGGCTACACCTTC
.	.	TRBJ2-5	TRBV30	CAWRAETQYF	TGTGCCTGGAGGGCAGAGACCCAGTACTTC
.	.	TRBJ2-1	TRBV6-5	CASTRGASGEQFF	TGTGCCAGCACCCGGGGGGCTAGCGGAGAGCAGTTCTTC
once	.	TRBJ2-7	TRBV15	CATSRPPRVSREQYF	TGTGCCACCAGCAGACCCCCTCGGGTTTCTCGTGAGCAGTACTTC
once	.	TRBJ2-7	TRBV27	CASSLSASAYEQYF	TGTGCCAGCAGTTTATCAGCCAGCGCCTACGAGCAGTACTTC
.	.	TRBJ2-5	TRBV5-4	CASSLGEYGVSETQYF	TGTGCCAGCAGCTTGGGCGAATACGGGGTTTCAGAGACCCAGTACTTC
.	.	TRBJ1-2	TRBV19	CASSIDGETYGYTF	TGTGCCAGTAGTATAGATGGGGAGACCTATGGCTACACCTTC
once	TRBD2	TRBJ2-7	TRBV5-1	CASEGLANEQYF	TGCGCCAGCGAGGGACTAGCGAACGAGCAGTACTTC
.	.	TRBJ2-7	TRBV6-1	CASSERQGDEQYF	TGTGCCAGCAGTGAACGTCAGGGCGACGAGCAGTACTTC
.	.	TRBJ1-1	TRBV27	CASSWGPGNTEAFF	TGTGCCAGCAGTTGGGGGCCGGGGAACACTGAAGCTTTCTTT
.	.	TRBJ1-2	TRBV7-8	CASSSRRGYRYGYTF	TGTGCCAGCAGCTCCAGGAGAGGGTACCGCTATGGCTACACCTTC
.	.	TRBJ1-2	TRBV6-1	CASASALYGYTF	TGTGCCAGCGCGAGCGCTCTCTATGGCTACACCTTC
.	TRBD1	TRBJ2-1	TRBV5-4	CASSLVGRQGLYNEQFF	TGTGCCAGCAGCTTGGTCGGCCGACAGGGCCTCTACAATGAGCAGTTCTTC